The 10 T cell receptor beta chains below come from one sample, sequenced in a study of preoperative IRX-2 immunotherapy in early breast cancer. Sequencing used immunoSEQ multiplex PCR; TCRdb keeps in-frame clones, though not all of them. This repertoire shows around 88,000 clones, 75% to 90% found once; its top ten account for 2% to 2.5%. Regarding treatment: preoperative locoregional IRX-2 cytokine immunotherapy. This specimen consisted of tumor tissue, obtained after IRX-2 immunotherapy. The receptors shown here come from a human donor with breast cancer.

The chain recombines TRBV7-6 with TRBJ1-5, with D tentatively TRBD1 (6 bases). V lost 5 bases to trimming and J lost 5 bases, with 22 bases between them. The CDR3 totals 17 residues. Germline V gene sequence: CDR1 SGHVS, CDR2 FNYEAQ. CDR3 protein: CASSPQGPPRGDQPQHF. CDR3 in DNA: TGTGCCAGCAGCCCTCAGGGACCCCCGAGGGGGGATCAGCCCCAGCATTTT.

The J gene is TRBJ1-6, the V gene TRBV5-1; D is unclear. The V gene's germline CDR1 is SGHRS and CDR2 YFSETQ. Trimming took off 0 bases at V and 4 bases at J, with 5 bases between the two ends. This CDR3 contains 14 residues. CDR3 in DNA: TGCGCCAGCAGCTTGGAATTTTATAATTCACCCCTCCACTTT. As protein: CASSLEFYNSPLHF. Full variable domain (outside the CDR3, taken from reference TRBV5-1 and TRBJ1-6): KAGVTQTPRYLIKTRGQQVTLSCSPISGHRSVSWYQQTPGQGLQFLFEYFSETQRNKGNFPGRFSGRQFSNSRSEMNVSTLELGDSALYLCASSLEFYNSPLHFGNGTRLTVT.

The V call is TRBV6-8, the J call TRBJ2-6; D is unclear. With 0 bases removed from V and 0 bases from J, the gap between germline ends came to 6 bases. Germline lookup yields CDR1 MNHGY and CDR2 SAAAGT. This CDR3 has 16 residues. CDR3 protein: CASSYSISSGANVLTF. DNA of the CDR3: TGTGCCAGCAGTTACTCGATATCCTCTGGGGCCAACGTCCTGACTTTC.

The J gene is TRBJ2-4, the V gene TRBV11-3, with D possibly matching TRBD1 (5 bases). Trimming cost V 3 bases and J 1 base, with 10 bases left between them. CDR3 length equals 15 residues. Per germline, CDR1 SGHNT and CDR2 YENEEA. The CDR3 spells CASSLVKGAKNIQYF. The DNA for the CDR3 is TGTGCCAGCAGCTTGGTCAAGGGGGCCAAAAACATTCAGTACTTC.

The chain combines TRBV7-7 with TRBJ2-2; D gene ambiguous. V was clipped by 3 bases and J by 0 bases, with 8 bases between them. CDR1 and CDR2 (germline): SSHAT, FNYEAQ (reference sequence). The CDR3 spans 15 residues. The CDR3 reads CASSFSAANTGELFF. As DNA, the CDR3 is TGTGCCAGCAGCTTTTCAGCAGCGAACACCGGGGAGCTGTTTTTT. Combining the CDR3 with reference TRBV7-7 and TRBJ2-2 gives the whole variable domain GAGVSQSPRYKVTKRGQDVTLRCDPISSHATLYWYQQALGQGPEFLTYFNYEAQPDKSGLPSDRFSAERPEGSISTLTIQRTEQRDSAMYRCASSFSAANTGELFFGEGSRLTVL.

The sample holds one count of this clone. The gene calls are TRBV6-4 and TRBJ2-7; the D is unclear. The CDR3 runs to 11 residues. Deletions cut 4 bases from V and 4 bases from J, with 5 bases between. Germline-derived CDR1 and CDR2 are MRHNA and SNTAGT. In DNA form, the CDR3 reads TGTGCCAGCAGTGTCGATTACGAGCAGTACTTC. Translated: CASSVDYEQYF.

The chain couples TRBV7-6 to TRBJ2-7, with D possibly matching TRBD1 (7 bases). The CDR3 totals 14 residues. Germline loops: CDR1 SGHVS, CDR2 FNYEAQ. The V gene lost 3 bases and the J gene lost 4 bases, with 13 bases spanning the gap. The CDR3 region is CASSLLEGAYEQYF. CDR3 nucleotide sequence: TGTGCCAGCAGCTTGTTGGAGGGGGCTTACGAGCAGTACTTC. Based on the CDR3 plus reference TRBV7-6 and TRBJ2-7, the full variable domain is GAGVSQSPRYKVTKRGQDVALRCDPISGHVSLYWYRQALGQGPEFLTYFNYEAQQDKSGLPNDRFSAERPEGSISTLTIQRTEQRDSAMYRCASSLLEGAYEQYFGPGTRLTVT.

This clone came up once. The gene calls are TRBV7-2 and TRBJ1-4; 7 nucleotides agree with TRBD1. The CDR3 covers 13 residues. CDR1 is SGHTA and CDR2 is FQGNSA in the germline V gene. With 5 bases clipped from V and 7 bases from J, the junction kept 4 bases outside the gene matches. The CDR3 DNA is TGTGCCAGCAGCATTGGGACAGTTGAAAAACTGTTTTTT. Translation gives CASSIGTVEKLFF.

Written as DNA, the CDR3 is TGTGCCAGCAGCCCTGCCCGCCGGACTAGCGCCTACGAGCAGTACTTC. It encodes CASSPARRTSAYEQYF. The rearrangement links TRBV6-8 to TRBJ2-7; TRBD2 matches at 9 bases. V shed 6 bases, J shed 2 bases, and the junction held 11 bases outside the gene matches. Germline V gene sequence: CDR1 MNHGY, CDR2 SAAAGT. The CDR3 is made up of 16 amino acids.

Written as DNA, the CDR3 is TGTGCCAGCTCACCACCGGACAGCAATCAGCCCCAGCATTTT. This sequence encodes CASSPPDSNQPQHF. The chain employs TRBV18 and TRBJ1-5, with D unresolved. Germline lookup yields CDR1 KGHSH and CDR2 LQKENI. Trimming shortened V by 0 bases and J by 1 base, and 4 bases separated the two germline ends. The CDR3 totals 14 residues.